The subject of this entry is one T cell receptor beta chain. The PCR had 60 Vbeta and 13 Jbeta primers. Produced via immunoSEQ multiplex PCR; TCRdb's table is partial and in-frame only. The sample lists 150,000 or so clones, approximately 88% occurring once. The length of the CDR3 is 12 residues. Trimming shortened V by 4 bases and J by 5 bases, and 8 bases separated the two germline ends. CDR1 and CDR2 from the germline V gene are LNHDA and SQIVND (reference sequence). This specimen belongs to a study of cytomegalovirus exposure and HLA in healthy donors. The chain employs TRBV19 and TRBJ2-5; D call uncertain. This TCR was sampled from a man under 40 in good health and CMV-seronegative. Sequenced material: PBMCs. The CDR3 protein is CASSTGSETQYF. CDR3 nucleotides: TGTGCCAGTAGTACCGGTTCGGAGACCCAGTACTTC.